These T cell receptor beta chains were read from a single sample in a study of blood T cell repertoires in COVID-19. Using immunoSEQ multiplex PCR, the repertoire was profiled, and TCRdb retains in-frame clones only, with some absent. Of around 300,000 clones in the sample, about 86% were seen once. Source material: peripheral blood. All receptors derive from a woman in her seventies with COVID-19, enrolled during active disease. Each CDR3 is given with its conserved first and last residue. A D gene is named only where the DNA matches it firmly. A row's size may be missing; if present it is once, few, many or a size class.

d_call	v_call	j_call	clone_size	cdr3_aa	cdr3_nt
TRBD1	TRBV4-3	TRBJ2-2	.	CARMYEGATNTGELFF	TGCGCCAGGATGTATGAGGGGGCGACGAACACCGGGGAGCTGTTTTTT
TRBD1	TRBV30	TRBJ1-1	.	CAWSKDRGVTEAFF	TGTGCCTGGAGCAAGGACAGGGGGGTCACTGAAGCTTTCTTT
.	TRBV2	TRBJ2-3	.	CASSPYVLGTQYF	TGTGCCAGCAGTCCCTATGTGCTTGGTACGCAGTATTTT
.	TRBV11-2	TRBJ1-2	.	CASSLGTVNYGYTF	TGTGCCAGCAGCTTAGGAACAGTTAACTATGGCTACACCTTC
.	TRBV6-1	TRBJ2-5	.	CASSEVQDETQYF	TGTGCCAGCAGTGAAGTTCAGGATGAGACCCAGTACTTC
TRBD1	TRBV24-1	TRBJ2-1	.	CATSDLMTGYNEQFF	TGTGCCACCAGTGATTTGATGACAGGGTACAATGAGCAGTTCTTC
.	TRBV12-2	TRBJ2-7	.	CASRLRLGPGQGQYEQYF	TGTGCAAGTCGCTTAAGGCTCGGACCGGGACAGGGTCAATACGAGCAGTACTTC
TRBD2	TRBV5-1	TRBJ2-2	many	CASTLSGGATGELFF	TGCGCCAGCACATTGAGCGGGGGGGCCACCGGGGAGCTGTTTTTT
.	TRBV19	TRBJ2-3	.	CASSTTGYTDTQYF	TGTGCCAGTAGTACAACAGGCTACACAGATACGCAGTATTTT
.	TRBV28	TRBJ1-4	.	CASSTLNFLSAQNEKLFF	TGTGCCAGCAGTACCCTAAACTTTTTAAGCGCCCAAAATGAAAAACTGTTTTTT
TRBD2	TRBV24-1	TRBJ2-1	.	CATSERGSYNEQFF	TGTGCCACCTCCGAGCGGGGTTCCTACAATGAGCAGTTCTTC
.	TRBV19	TRBJ1-1	.	CASSNRYRNTEAFF	TGTGCCAGTAGTAATCGGTATCGGAACACTGAAGCTTTCTTT
.	TRBV6-6	TRBJ1-6	.	CASSYSDSYNSPLHF	TGTGCCAGCAGTTACTCGGACAGCTATAATTCACCCCTCCACTTT
.	TRBV2	TRBJ1-5	once	CASTGGNQPQHF	TGTGCCAGCACCGGGGGCAATCAGCCCCAGCATTTT
TRBD1	TRBV2	TRBJ1-4	.	CASSEDRGSTNEKLFF	TGTGCCAGCAGTGAAGACAGGGGGTCCACTAATGAAAAACTGTTTTTT
TRBD1	TRBV10-3	TRBJ2-7	.	CAISDPGQGSSYEQYF	TGTGCCATCAGTGACCCCGGACAGGGTAGCTCCTACGAGCAGTACTTC
.	TRBV29-1	TRBJ1-1	.	CSVIGHSKNTEAFF	TGCAGCGTTATTGGACACTCGAAGAACACTGAAGCTTTCTTT
TRBD1	TRBV5-1	TRBJ1-4	.	CASSPRDSKNEKLFF	TGCGCCAGCAGCCCTCGGGACAGTAAGAATGAAAAACTGTTTTTT
.	TRBV5-1	TRBJ2-3	.	CASSLDIEHTQYF	TGCGCCAGCAGCTTGGATATAGAACATACGCAGTATTTT
TRBD2	TRBV2	TRBJ2-3	.	CASRTPGREDTQYF	TGTGCCAGCAGGACCCCGGGGAGGGAGGATACGCAGTATTTT
TRBD1	TRBV24-1	TRBJ1-2	.	CATSERDRWYGYTF	TGTGCCACCAGTGAGCGGGACAGGTGGTATGGCTACACCTTC
TRBD1	TRBV5-1	TRBJ2-3	.	CASSERTGGTDTQYF	TGCGCCAGCAGTGAAAGGACAGGGGGTACAGATACGCAGTATTTT
TRBD1	TRBV5-4	TRBJ2-7	.	CASSSGQDYEQYF	TGTGCCAGCAGCTCGGGACAGGACTACGAGCAGTACTTC
.	TRBV30	TRBJ1-5	.	CAWSGTVNQPQHF	TGTGCCTGGAGTGGGACAGTCAATCAGCCCCAGCATTTT
TRBD1	TRBV5-1	TRBJ1-1	.	CASSLTGTGNPEAFF	TGCGCCAGCAGCTTAACCGGGACAGGGAACCCTGAAGCTTTCTTT
.	TRBV20-1	TRBJ1-4	once	CSALKQKLFF	TGCAGTGCGTTAAAGCAAAAACTGTTTTTT
TRBD1	TRBV5-1	TRBJ1-2	.	CASSLGQGTANYGYTF	TGCGCCAGCAGCCTTGGACAGGGGACCGCTAACTATGGCTACACCTTC
TRBD2	TRBV6-5	TRBJ2-1	.	CASSPLGGTYNEQFF	TGTGCCAGCAGCCCACTCGGGGGGACCTACAATGAGCAGTTCTTC
.	TRBV5-8	TRBJ1-2	.	CASSDDRLYGYTF	TGTGCCAGCAGCGATGACAGGCTCTATGGCTACACCTTC
TRBD1	TRBV12-5	TRBJ1-6	.	CASGLVLTGGSSPLHF	TGTGCTAGTGGTTTGGTCCTGACAGGGGGCTCATCACCCCTCCACTTT
.	TRBV20-1	TRBJ1-2	.	CSLSEVYGYTF	TGCAGTTTATCAGAAGTCTATGGCTACACCTTC
.	TRBV5-8	TRBJ1-1	once	CASRRDTENTEAFF	TGTGCCAGCAGACGGGACACGGAGAACACTGAAGCTTTCTTT
.	TRBV9	TRBJ1-1	.	CASSPMEGRAFF	TGTGCCAGCAGCCCAATGGAGGGACGGGCTTTCTTT
TRBD1	TRBV7-2	TRBJ1-1	.	CASSFRTGNTEAFF	TGTGCCAGCAGCTTCAGGACAGGGAACACTGAAGCTTTCTTT
TRBD2	TRBV2	TRBJ2-1	.	CASMPAGGDEQFF	TGTGCCAGCATGCCAGCGGGGGGTGATGAGCAGTTCTTC
.	TRBV6-2/TRBV6-3	TRBJ2-1	.	CASSPVLLEQFF	TGTGCCAGCAGTCCGGTCCTTCTGGAGCAGTTCTTC
TRBD1	TRBV5-4	TRBJ1-6	.	CASSSDRESYNSPLHF	TGTGCCAGCAGCTCCGACAGGGAGTCTTATAATTCACCCCTCCACTTT
.	TRBV4-2	TRBJ1-4	.	CASSQEEGRGNEKLFF	TGTGCCAGCAGCCAAGAAGAGGGGCGGGGGAATGAAAAACTGTTTTTT
.	TRBV4-1	TRBJ2-3	.	CASSYRDPDTQYF	TGCGCCAGCAGCTACAGGGACCCAGATACGCAGTATTTT
TRBD1	TRBV2	TRBJ1-2	.	CASSVNRGLSYGYTF	TGTGCCAGCAGTGTGAACAGGGGGCTTTCCTATGGCTACACCTTC
TRBD1	TRBV30	TRBJ1-2	.	CAWRTGTYGYTF	TGTGCCTGGAGGACAGGGACCTATGGCTACACCTTC
.	TRBV5-1	TRBJ2-5	.	CASSRDPLGRETQYF	TGCGCCAGCAGCCGCGACCCTTTGGGGCGAGAGACCCAGTACTTC
TRBD2	TRBV4-3	TRBJ2-5	once	CASSQEGAGGQETQYF	TGCGCCAGCAGCCAAGAAGGGGCGGGGGGGCAAGAGACCCAGTACTTC
TRBD1	TRBV6-6	TRBJ1-5	.	CASRRNRGRDRDQPQHF	TGTGCCAGCAGACGAAACAGGGGGCGCGATCGAGATCAGCCCCAGCATTTT
.	TRBV19	TRBJ1-2	.	CASKTGDRAGYTF	TGTGCCAGTAAAACCGGAGATAGAGCTGGCTACACCTTC
TRBD1	TRBV4-1	TRBJ1-2	.	CASSQDLTQGVGGYTF	TGCGCCAGCAGCCAAGATCTTACGCAGGGGGTGGGTGGCTACACCTTC
.	TRBV12-3/TRBV12-4	TRBJ1-6	.	CASSSVSSPLHF	TGTGCCAGCAGTTCAGTCTCCAGTCCCCTCCACTTT
.	TRBV5-1	TRBJ2-5	.	CASSFLPDQETQYF	TGCGCCAGCAGCTTCCTCCCTGACCAAGAGACCCAGTACTTC
.	TRBV4-1	TRBJ1-2	.	CASSQERGEGANYGYTF	TGCGCCAGCAGCCAAGAAAGAGGGGAGGGAGCTAACTATGGCTACACCTTC
.	TRBV4-3	TRBJ1-6	.	CASSQEGQGLGNSPLHF	TGCGCCAGCAGCCAAGAGGGTCAGGGGTTGGGTAATTCACCCCTCCACTTT
.	TRBV28	TRBJ2-3	.	CASSSPRGTQYF	TGTGCCAGCAGTTCCCCGCGGGGTACGCAGTATTTT
.	TRBV15	TRBJ2-7	.	CATSRVEGRFMGYEQYF	TGTGCCACCAGCAGAGTTGAGGGCAGGTTTATGGGCTACGAGCAGTACTTC
TRBD1	TRBV18	TRBJ2-7	.	CASSNGQVMTYEQYF	TGTGCCAGCTCAAACGGACAGGTGATGACCTACGAGCAGTACTTC